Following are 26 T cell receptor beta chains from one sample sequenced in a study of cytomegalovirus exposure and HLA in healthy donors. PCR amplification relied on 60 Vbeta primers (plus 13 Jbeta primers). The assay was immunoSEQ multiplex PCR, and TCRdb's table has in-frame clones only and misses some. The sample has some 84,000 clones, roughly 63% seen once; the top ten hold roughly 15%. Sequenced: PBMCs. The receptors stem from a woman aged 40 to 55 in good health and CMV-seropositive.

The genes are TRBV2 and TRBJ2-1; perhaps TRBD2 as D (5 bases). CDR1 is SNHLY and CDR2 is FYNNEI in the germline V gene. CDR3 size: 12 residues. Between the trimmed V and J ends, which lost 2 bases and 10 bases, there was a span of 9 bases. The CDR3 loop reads CASSETGVEQFF. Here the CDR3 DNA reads TGTGCCAGCAGTGAAACCGGGGTCGAGCAGTTCTTC.

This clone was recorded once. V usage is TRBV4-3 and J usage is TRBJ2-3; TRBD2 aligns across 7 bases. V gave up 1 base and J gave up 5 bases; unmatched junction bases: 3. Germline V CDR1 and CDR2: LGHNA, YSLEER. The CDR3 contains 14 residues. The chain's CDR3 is CASSQGGSGDTQYF. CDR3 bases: TGCGCCAGCAGCCAAGGCGGGAGCGGAGATACGCAGTATTTT.

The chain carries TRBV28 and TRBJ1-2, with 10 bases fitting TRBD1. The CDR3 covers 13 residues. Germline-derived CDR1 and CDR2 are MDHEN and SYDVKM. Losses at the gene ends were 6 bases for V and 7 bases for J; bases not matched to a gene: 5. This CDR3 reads CASSARDRGGYTF. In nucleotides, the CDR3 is TGTGCCAGCAGCGCACGGGACAGGGGTGGCTACACCTTC.

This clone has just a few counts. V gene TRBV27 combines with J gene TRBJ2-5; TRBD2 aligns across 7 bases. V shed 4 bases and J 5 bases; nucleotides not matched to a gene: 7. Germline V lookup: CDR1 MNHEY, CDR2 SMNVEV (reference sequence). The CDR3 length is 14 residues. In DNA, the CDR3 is TGTGCCAGCAGTTGGCAGGCAGCGGGGGAGACCCAGTACTTC. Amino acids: CASSWQAAGETQYF.

CDR3 sequence (DNA): TGTGCCAGCAGGTCTAGCGGGGCCTCCTACGAGCAGTACTTC. It is translated as CASRSSGASYEQYF. The rearrangement joins TRBV27 to TRBJ2-7; 9 nucleotides align to TRBD2. The germline CDR1 and CDR2 sequences are MNHEY and SMNVEV (reference sequence). There are 14 residues in the CDR3. Trimming at V came to 6 bases and at J to 0 bases, leaving 3 bases not matched to a gene.

CDR3 in DNA: TGTGCCAGCAGCTTAGCTGTAACCGCCGGGAATCAGCCCCAGCATTTT. As protein: CASSLAVTAGNQPQHF. The chain carries TRBV7-9 and TRBJ1-5; D not resolved. The CDR3 loop spans 16 amino acids. Trimming shortened V by 0 bases and J by 4 bases, and 13 bases separated the two germline ends. Germline loops: CDR1 SEHNR, CDR2 FQNEAQ (reference sequence).

The CDR3 nucleotides are TGCGCCAGCAGCTTCGCTAGTCCACAAGAGACCCAGTACTTC. Encoded protein: CASSFASPQETQYF. This chain links TRBV5-1 with TRBJ2-5; no reliable D call. The CDR3 has 14 residues. Germline-derived CDR1 and CDR2 are SGHRS and YFSETQ. The V end lost 2 bases, the J end lost 2 bases, and 10 bases lay between the germline ends.

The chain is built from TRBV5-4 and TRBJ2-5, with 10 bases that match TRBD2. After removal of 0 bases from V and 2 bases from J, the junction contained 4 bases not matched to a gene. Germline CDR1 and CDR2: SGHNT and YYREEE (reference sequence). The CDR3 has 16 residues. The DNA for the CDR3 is TGTGCCAGCAGCTTGGGGCTACTAGCGGGACAAGAGACCCAGTACTTC. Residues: CASSLGLLAGQETQYF. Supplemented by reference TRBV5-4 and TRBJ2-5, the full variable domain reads ETGVTQSPTHLIKTRGQQVTLRCSSQSGHNTVSWYQQALGQGPQFIFQYYREEENGRGNFPPRFSGLQFPNYSSELNVNALELDDSALYLCASSLGLLAGQETQYFGPGTRLLVL.

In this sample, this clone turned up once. The CDR3 bases are TGCGCCAGCAGCCAAGTAAGGGACAGTCCCTACGAGCAGTACTTC. Protein sequence: CASSQVRDSPYEQYF. This chain joins TRBV4-3 and TRBJ2-7; TRBD1 matches at 7 bases. CDR3 length: 15 residues. The V segment lost 1 base and the J segment 2 bases; nucleotides outside the gene matches: 5. Germline values: CDR1 LGHNA, CDR2 YSLEER.

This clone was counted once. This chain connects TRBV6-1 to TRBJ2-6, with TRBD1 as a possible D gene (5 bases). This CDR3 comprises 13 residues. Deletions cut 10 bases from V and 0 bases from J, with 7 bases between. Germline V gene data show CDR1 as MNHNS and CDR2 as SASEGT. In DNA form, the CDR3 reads TGTGCCACAGGGCGCTCTGGGGCCAACGTCCTGACTTTC. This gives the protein CATGRSGANVLTF.

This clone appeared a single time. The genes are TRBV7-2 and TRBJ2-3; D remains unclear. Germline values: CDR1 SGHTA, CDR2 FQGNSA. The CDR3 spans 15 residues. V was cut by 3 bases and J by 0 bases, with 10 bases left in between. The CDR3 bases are TGTGCCAGCAGCTTGCCGACTTCCAGCACAGATACGCAGTATTTT. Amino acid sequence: CASSLPTSSTDTQYF.

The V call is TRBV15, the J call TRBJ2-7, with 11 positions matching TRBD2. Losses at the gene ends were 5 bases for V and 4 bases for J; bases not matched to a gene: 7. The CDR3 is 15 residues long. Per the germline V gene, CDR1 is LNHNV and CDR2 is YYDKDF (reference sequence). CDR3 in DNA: TGTGCCACCAGCCCAGGGGGGACTAGCGGTTACGAGCAGTACTTC. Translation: CATSPGGTSGYEQYF.

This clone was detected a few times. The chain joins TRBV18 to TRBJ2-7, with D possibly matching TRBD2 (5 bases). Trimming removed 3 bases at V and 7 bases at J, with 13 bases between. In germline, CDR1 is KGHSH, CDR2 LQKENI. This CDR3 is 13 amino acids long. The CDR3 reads CASSPRADWEQYF. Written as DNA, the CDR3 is TGTGCCAGCTCACCGAGGGCAGATTGGGAGCAGTACTTC.

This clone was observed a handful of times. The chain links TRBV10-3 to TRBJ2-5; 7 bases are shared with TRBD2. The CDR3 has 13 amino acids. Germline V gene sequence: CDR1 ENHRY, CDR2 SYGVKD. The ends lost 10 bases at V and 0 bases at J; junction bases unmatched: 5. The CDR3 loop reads CASALADQETQYF. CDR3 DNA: TGTGCCAGCGCCCTAGCGGACCAAGAGACCCAGTACTTC.

The CDR3: CASSIGTGALSGTDTQYF. The CDR3 coding sequence is TGTGCCAGTAGTATAGGGACAGGGGCTTTATCCGGCACAGATACGCAGTATTTT. The chain has TRBV19 and TRBJ2-3, with TRBD1 matching 9 bases. CDR3 length: 18 residues. The germline gives CDR1 LNHDA, CDR2 SQIVND (reference sequence). V shed 1 base, J shed 1 base, and the junction held 9 bases outside the gene matches. Together with reference TRBV19 and TRBJ2-3, the CDR3 gives the full variable domain: DGGITQSPKYLFRKEGQNVTLSCEQNLNHDAMYWYRQDPGQGLRLIYYSQIVNDFQKGDIAEGYSVSREKKESFPLTVTSAQKNPTAFYLCASSIGTGALSGTDTQYFGPGTRLTVL.

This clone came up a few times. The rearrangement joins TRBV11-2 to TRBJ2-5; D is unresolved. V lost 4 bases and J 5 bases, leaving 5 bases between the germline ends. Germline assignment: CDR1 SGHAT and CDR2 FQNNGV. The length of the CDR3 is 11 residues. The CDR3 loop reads CASSSYETQYF. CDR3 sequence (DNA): TGTGCCAGCAGCTCGTATGAGACCCAGTACTTC.

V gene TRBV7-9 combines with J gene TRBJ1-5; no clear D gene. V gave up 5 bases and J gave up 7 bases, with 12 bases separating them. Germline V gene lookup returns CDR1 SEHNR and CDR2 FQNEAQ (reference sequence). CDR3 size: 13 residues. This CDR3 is CASSDLDSQPQHF. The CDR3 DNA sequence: TGTGCCAGCAGCGACCTAGACTCCCAGCCCCAGCATTTT.

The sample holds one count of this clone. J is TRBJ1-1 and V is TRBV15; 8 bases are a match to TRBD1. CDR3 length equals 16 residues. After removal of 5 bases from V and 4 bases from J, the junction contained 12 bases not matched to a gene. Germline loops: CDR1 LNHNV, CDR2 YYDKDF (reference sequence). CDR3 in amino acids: CATSPHGQGQGTEAFF. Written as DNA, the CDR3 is TGTGCCACCAGCCCCCACGGACAGGGTCAGGGCACTGAAGCTTTCTTT.

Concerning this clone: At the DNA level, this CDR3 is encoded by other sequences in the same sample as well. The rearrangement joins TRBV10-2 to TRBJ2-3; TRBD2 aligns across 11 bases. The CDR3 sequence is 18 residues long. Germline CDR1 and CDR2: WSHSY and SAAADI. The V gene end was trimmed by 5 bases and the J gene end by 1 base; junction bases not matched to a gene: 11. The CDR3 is CASSYPGLAEEGTDTQYF. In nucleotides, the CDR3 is TGCGCCAGCAGTTATCCGGGACTAGCGGAAGAGGGCACAGATACGCAGTATTTT.

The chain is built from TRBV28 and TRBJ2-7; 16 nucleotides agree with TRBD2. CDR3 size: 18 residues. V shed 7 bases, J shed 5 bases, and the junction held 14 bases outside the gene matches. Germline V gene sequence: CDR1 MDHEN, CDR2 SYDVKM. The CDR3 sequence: CASNDPGTSGRAGDEQYF. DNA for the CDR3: TGTGCCAGCAACGACCCTGGGACTAGCGGGAGGGCCGGGGACGAGCAGTACTTC.

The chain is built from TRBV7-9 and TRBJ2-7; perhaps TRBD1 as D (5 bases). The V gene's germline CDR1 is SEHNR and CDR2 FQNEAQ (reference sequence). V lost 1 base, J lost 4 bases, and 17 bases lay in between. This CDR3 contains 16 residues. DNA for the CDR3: TGTGCCAGCAGCTTAGACCTTGGCCCACAGGTTTACGAGCAGTACTTC. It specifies CASSLDLGPQVYEQYF.

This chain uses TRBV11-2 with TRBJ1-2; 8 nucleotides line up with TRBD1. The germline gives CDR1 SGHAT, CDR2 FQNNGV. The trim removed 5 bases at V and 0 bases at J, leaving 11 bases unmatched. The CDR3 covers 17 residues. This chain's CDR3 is CASSETPGGRANYGYTF. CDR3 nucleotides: TGTGCCAGCAGCGAAACCCCAGGGGGCCGGGCTAACTATGGCTACACCTTC. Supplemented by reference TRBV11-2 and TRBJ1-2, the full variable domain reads EAGVAQSPRYKIIEKRQSVAFWCNPISGHATLYWYQQILGQGPKLLIQFQNNGVVDDSQLPKDRFSAERLKGVDSTLKIQPAKLEDSAVYLCASSETPGGRANYGYTFGSGTRLTVV.

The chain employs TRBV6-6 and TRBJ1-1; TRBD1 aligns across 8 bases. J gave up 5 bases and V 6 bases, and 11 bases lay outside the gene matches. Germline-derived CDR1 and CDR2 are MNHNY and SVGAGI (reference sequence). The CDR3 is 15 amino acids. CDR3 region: CASRGETGGPTEAFF. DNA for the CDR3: TGTGCCAGCAGGGGGGAAACAGGGGGTCCTACTGAAGCTTTCTTT.

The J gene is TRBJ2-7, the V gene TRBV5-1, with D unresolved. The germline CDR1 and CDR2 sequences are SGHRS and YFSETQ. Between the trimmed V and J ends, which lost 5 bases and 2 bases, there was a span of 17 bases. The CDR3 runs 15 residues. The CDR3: CASRPNFVQTYEQYF. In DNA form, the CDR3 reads TGCGCCAGCAGACCAAATTTCGTACAAACCTACGAGCAGTACTTC.

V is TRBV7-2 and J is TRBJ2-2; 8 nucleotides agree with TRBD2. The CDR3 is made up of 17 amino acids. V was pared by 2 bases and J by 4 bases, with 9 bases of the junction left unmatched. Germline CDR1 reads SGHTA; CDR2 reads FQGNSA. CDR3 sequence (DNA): TGTGCCAGCAGCTTACGTAGCGGGACTATTCCCACCGGGGAGCTGTTTTTT. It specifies CASSLRSGTIPTGELFF.

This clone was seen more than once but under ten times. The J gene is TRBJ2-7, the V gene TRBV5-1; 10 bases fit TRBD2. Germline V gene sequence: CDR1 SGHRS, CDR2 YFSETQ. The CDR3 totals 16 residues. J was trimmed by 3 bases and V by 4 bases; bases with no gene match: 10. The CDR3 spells CASSPVLGLAVYEQYF. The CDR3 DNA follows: TGCGCCAGCAGCCCGGTCCTAGGACTAGCGGTCTACGAGCAGTACTTC.